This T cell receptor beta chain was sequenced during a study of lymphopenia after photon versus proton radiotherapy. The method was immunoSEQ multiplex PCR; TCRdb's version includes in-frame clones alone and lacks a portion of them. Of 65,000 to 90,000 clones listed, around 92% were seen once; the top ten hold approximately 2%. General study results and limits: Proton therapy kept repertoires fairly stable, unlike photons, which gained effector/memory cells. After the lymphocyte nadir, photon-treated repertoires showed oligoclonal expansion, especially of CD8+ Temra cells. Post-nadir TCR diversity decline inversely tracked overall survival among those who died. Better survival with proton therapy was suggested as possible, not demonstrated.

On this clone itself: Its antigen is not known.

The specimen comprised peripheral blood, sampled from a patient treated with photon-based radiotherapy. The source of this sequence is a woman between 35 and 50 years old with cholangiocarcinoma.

The CDR3 reads CASSGGGSAYEQYF. In DNA, the CDR3 is TGCGCCAGCAGCGGCGGGGGGTCCGCCTACGAGCAGTACTTC. The chain carries TRBV5-1 and TRBJ2-7; 8 bases are shared with TRBD2. V trimming: 4 bases; J trimming: 2 bases; junction bases outside the gene matches: 5. The length of the CDR3 is 14 residues. Looked up from germline, CDR1 is SGHRS and CDR2 is YFSETQ.